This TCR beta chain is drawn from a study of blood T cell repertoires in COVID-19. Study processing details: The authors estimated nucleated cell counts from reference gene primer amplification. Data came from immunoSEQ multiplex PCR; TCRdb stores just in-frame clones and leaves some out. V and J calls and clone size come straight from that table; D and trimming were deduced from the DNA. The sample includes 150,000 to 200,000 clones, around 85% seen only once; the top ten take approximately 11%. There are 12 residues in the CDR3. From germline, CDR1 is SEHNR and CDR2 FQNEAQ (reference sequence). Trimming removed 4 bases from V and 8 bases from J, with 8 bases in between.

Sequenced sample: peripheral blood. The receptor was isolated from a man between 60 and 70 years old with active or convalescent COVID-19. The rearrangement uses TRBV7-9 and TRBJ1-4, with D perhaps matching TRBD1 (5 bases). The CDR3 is CASSSRQEKLFF. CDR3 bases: TGTGCCAGCAGCTCCAGACAGGAAAAACTGTTTTTT.